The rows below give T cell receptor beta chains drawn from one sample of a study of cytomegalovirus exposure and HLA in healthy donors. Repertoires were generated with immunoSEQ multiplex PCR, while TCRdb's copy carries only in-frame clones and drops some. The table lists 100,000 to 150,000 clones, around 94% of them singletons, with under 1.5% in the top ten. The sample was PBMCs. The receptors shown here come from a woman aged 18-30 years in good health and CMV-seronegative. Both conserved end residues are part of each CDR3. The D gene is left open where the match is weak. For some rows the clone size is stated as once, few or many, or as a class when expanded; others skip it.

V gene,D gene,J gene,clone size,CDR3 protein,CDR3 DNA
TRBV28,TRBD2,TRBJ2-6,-,CASSFGGAGANVLTF,TGTGCCAGCAGTTTCGGGGGGGCTGGGGCCAACGTCCTGACTTTC
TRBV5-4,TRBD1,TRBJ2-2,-,CASSLVTGDTGELFF,TGTGCCAGCAGCTTGGTGACAGGGGACACCGGGGAGCTGTTTTTT
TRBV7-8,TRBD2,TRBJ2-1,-,CASSLVGAGLAGVNNEQFF,TGTGCCAGCAGCTTAGTAGGGGCGGGGCTAGCGGGAGTCAACAATGAGCAGTTCTTC
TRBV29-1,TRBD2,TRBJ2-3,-,CSVGGTSGSTDTQYF,TGCAGCGTTGGCGGGACTAGCGGTAGCACAGATACGCAGTATTTT
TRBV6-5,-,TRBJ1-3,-,CASSYRTTGNTIYF,TGTGCCAGCAGTTATCGGACAACTGGAAACACCATATATTTT
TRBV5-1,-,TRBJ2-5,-,CASSLARGAFGETQYF,TGCGCCAGCAGCTTGGCCCGGGGGGCCTTTGGGGAGACCCAGTACTTC
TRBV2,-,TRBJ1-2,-,CASRNSQGNYGYTF,TGTGCCAGCAGGAACAGCCAAGGAAACTATGGCTACACCTTC
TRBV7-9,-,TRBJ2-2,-,CASSSRETGELFF,TGTGCCAGCAGCTCTCGGGAAACCGGGGAGCTGTTTTTT
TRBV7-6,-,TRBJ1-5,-,CASSLEGVQPQHF,TGTGCCAGCAGCTTAGAGGGAGTTCAGCCCCAGCATTTT
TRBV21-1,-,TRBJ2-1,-,CASSKGRAFSYNEQFF,TGTGCCAGCAGCAAGGGGCGCGCCTTCTCCTACAATGAGCAGTTCTTC
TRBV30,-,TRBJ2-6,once,CAWLWPSGANVLTF,TGTGCCTGGCTGTGGCCGTCTGGGGCCAACGTCCTGACTTTC
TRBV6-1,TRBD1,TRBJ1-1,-,CATGQGNANTEAFF,TGTGCCACTGGACAGGGGAATGCGAACACTGAAGCTTTCTTT
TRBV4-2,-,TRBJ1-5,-,CASSQDLRDLGPQHF,TGTGCCAGCAGCCAAGATCTTCGGGACTTAGGGCCCCAGCATTTT
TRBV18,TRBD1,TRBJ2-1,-,CASSRGGIDEQFF,TGTGCCAGCTCCCGAGGGGGCATCGATGAGCAGTTCTTC
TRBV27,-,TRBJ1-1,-,CASSLFKEAFF,TGTGCCAGCAGTTTATTCAAAGAAGCTTTCTTT
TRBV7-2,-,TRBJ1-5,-,CASSFLGGGQPQHF,TGTGCCAGCAGCTTCCTTGGGGGAGGGCAGCCCCAGCATTTT
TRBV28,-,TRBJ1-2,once,CASSQGGGDYGYTF,TGTGCCAGCAGTCAGGGTGGAGGGGACTATGGCTACACCTTC
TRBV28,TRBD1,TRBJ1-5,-,CASNSEEGTEYLADQPQHF,TGTGCCAGTAACTCCGAGGAGGGGACAGAATATTTAGCAGATCAGCCCCAGCATTTT
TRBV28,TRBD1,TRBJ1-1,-,CASRRQGGTEAFF,TGTGCCAGCAGACGACAGGGCGGCACTGAAGCTTTCTTT
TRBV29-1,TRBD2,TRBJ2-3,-,CSVGRADLGTDTQYF,TGCAGCGTGGGGAGGGCGGACCTGGGCACAGATACGCAGTATTTT
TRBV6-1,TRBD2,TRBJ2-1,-,CASSDLAGGPNEQFF,TGTGCCAGCAGTGATCTAGCGGGGGGGCCTAATGAGCAGTTCTTC
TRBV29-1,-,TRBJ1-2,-,CSVVRGPSAGSRGYTF,TGCAGCGTTGTTAGGGGCCCCTCGGCAGGGTCTCGTGGCTACACCTTC
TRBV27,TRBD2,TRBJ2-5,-,CASSYRGGETQYF,TGTGCCAGCAGTTACCGGGGGGGTGAGACCCAGTACTTC
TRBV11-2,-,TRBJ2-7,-,CASSLAGVSEQYF,TGTGCCAGCAGCTTAGCCGGGGTTTCGGAGCAGTACTTC
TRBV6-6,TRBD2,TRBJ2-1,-,CASSSQRGAYNEQFF,TGTGCCAGCAGTTCCCAGCGGGGGGCCTACAATGAGCAGTTCTTC
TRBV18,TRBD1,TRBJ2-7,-,CASSPPDRGSYEQYF,TGTGCCAGCTCACCACCGGACAGGGGGTCCTACGAGCAGTACTTC
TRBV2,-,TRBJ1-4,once,CASTMESKNEKLFF,TGTGCCAGCACGATGGAGAGCAAAAATGAAAAACTGTTTTTT
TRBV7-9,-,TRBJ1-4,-,CASSSSGSEKLFF,TGTGCCAGCAGCTCGTCGGGTAGTGAAAAACTGTTTTTT
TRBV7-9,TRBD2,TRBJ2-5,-,CASAFAGGYQETQYF,TGTGCCAGCGCCTTCGCGGGAGGGTATCAAGAGACCCAGTACTTC
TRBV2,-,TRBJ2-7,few,CASSVNRRYEQYF,TGTGCCAGCAGTGTGAACAGGAGATACGAGCAGTACTTC
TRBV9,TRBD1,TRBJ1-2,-,CASNNPGQDYYGYTF,TGTGCCAGCAACAACCCGGGACAGGACTACTATGGCTACACCTTC
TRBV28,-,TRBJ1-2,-,CASRPDGANYGYTF,TGTGCCAGCAGACCAGACGGGGCTAACTATGGCTACACCTTC
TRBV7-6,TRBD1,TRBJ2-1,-,CASNAGGGDEQFF,TGTGCCAGCAACGCAGGGGGCGGGGATGAGCAGTTCTTC
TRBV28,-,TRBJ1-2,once,CASSFSDWRGYTF,TGTGCCAGCAGTTTCTCCGATTGGAGAGGCTACACCTTC
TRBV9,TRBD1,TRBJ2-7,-,CASSASQGISYEQYF,TGTGCCAGCAGCGCATCACAGGGGATCTCCTACGAGCAGTACTTC
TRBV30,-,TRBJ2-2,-,CAWSVTGESASVELFF,TGTGCCTGGAGTGTTACGGGAGAAAGCGCGTCGGTGGAGCTGTTTTTT
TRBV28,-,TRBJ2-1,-,CASGGRQSYNEQFF,TGTGCCTCAGGAGGTCGCCAATCCTACAATGAGCAGTTCTTC
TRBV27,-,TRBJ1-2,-,CASSNGYGYTF,TGTGCCAGCAGTAACGGCTATGGCTACACCTTC
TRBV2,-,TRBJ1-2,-,CASGEQQGSSGYTF,TGTGCCAGTGGGGAACAACAGGGATCCTCTGGCTACACCTTC
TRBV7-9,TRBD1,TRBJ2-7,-,CASSSPRTGEEQYF,TGTGCCAGCAGCTCACCTCGGACAGGGGAAGAGCAGTACTTC
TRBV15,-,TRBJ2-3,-,CATSRSGPDTQYF,TGTGCCACCAGCAGATCAGGTCCCGATACGCAGTATTTT
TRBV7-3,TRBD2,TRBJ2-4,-,CASSSSGTRENIQYF,TGTGCCAGCAGCTCGTCCGGGACTAGAGAAAACATTCAGTACTTC
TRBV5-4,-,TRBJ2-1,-,CASSSQGGSAEQFF,TGTGCCAGCAGCTCGCAAGGGGGTTCGGCTGAGCAGTTCTTC
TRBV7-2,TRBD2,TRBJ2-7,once,CASSGVLAGGHEQYF,TGTGCCAGCAGTGGGGTCTTAGCGGGAGGGCACGAGCAGTACTTC
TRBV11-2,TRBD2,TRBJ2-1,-,CASSYGTSVYNEQFF,TGTGCCAGCAGCTACGGGACTAGCGTATACAATGAGCAGTTCTTC
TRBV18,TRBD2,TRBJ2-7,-,CASSRIAGGPPHEQYF,TGTGCCAGCTCACGAATAGCGGGAGGGCCTCCCCACGAGCAGTACTTC
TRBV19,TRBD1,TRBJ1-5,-,CASRPTGASNQPQHF,TGTGCCAGTAGACCTACAGGGGCAAGCAATCAGCCCCAGCATTTT
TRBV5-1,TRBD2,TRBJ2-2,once,CASSSTITRTSLATGELFF,TGCGCCAGCAGCTCCACCATAACGCGGACTAGCTTGGCCACCGGGGAGCTGTTTTTT
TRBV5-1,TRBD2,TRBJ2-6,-,CASSLGAGGPPGANVLTF,TGCGCCAGCAGCTTGGGTGCGGGAGGGCCCCCTGGGGCCAACGTCCTGACTTTC
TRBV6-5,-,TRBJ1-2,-,CASSYSFTGYGYTF,TGTGCCAGCAGTTACTCCTTTACAGGCTATGGCTACACCTTC
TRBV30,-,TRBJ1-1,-,CAWHRVRSTEAFF,TGTGCCTGGCACAGGGTGAGGAGCACTGAAGCTTTCTTT
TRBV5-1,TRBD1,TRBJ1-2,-,CASSAAFGTGAYYGYTF,TGCGCCAGCAGCGCAGCATTTGGGACAGGAGCTTATTATGGCTACACCTTC
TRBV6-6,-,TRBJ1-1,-,CASSYSSGSSDTEAFF,TGTGCCAGCAGTTACTCGAGCGGGAGTAGCGACACTGAAGCTTTCTTT